Sequencing of this T cell receptor (beta chain) was carried out in a study of blood T cell repertoires in COVID-19. Study as a whole: Researchers got acute and convalescent COVID-19 samples from the United States, Italy and Spain. T cells, B-cell-depleted T cells, or PBMCs supplied cDNA or gDNA.

This clone was seen only once. The CDR3 is 15 amino acids. Germline CDR1 and CDR2: SGHTA and FQGNSA. V was pared by 5 bases and J by 7 bases, with 17 bases between. Authors' processing steps: The assay estimated nucleated cells by amplifying reference gene primers. Produced via immunoSEQ multiplex PCR; TCRdb's table is partial and in-frame only. V and J calls plus clone size are reproduced from that table; the DNA served to infer D and trimming. The sample includes tens of thousands of clones, approximately 87% of them seen just once. The receptor was isolated from an older man in a cohort sampled during active COVID-19. This rearrangement joins TRBV7-2 to TRBJ1-4; D possibly corresponds to TRBD1 (5 bases). The sequencing sample was made of peripheral blood. In DNA, the CDR3 is TGTGCCAGCAGCATGGGACTTCCCGGAGGTGAAAAACTGTTTTTT. It yields the protein CASSMGLPGGEKLFF.